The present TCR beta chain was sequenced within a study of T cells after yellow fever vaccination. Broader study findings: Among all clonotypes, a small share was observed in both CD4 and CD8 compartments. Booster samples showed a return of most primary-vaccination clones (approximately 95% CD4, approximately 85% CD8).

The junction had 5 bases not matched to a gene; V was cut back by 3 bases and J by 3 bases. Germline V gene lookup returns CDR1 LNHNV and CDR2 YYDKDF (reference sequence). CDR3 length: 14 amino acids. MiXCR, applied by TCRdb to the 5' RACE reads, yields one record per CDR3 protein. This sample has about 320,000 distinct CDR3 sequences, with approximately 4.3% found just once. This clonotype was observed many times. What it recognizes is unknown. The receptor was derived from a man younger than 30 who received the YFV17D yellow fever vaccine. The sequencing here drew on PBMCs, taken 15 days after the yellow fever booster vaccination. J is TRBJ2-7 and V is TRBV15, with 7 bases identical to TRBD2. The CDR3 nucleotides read TGTGCCACCAGCAGGGCGGGGGACGGCTACGAGCAGTACTTC. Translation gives CATSRAGDGYEQYF.